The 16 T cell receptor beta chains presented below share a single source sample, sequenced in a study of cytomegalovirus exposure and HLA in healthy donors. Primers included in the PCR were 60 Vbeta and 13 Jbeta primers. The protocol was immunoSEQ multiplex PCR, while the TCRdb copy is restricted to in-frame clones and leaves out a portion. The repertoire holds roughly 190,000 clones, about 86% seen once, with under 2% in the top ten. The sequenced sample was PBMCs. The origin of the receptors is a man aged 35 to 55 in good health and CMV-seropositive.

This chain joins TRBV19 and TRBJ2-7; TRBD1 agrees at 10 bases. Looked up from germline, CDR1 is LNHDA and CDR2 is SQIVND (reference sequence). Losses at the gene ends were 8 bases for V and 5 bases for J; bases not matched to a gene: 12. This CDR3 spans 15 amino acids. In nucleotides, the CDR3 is TGTGCCAGTGGGAATACCGGGACAGGGGCGAACGAGCAGTACTTC. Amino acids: CASGNTGTGANEQYF.

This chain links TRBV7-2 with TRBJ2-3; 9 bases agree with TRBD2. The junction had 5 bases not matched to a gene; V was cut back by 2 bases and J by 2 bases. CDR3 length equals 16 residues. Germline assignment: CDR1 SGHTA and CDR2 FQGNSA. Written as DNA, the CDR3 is TGTGCCAGCAGCTTATCCGCTAGCGGGGTCACAGATACGCAGTATTTT. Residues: CASSLSASGVTDTQYF.

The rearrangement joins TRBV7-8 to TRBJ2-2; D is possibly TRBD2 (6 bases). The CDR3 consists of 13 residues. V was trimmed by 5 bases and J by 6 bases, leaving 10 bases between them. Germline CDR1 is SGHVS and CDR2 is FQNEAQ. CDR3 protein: CASSGGLSGELFF. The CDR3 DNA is TGTGCCAGCAGCGGAGGGTTGTCCGGGGAGCTGTTTTTT. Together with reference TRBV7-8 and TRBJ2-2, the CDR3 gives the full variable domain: GAGVSQSPRYKVAKRGQDVALRCDPISGHVSLFWYQQALGQGPEFLTYFQNEAQLDKSGLPSDRFFAERPEGSVSTLKIQRTQQEDSAVYLCASSGGLSGELFFGEGSRLTVL.

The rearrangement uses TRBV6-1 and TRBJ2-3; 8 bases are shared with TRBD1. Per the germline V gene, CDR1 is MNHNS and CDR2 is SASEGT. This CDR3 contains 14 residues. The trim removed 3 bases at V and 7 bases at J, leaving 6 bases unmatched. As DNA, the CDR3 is TGTGCCAGCAGTGACAGGGGGCGGACCAATACGCAGTATTTT. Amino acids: CASSDRGRTNTQYF.

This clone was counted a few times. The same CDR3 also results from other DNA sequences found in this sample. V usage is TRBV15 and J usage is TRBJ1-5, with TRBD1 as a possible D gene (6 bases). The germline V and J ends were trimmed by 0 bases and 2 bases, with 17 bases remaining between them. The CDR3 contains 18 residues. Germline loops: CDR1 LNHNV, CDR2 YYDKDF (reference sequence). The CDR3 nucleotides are TGTGCCACCAGCAGAGATAGTAATACAGGGTCAGGCAATCAGCCCCAGCATTTT. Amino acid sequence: CATSRDSNTGSGNQPQHF.

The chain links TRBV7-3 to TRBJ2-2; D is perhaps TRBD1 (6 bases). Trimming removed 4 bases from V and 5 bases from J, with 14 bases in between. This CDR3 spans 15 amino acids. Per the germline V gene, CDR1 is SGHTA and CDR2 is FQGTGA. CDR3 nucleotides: TGTGCCAGCAGCTCCCAGGGGCCGGAGACCGGGGAGCTGTTTTTT. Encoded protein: CASSSQGPETGELFF. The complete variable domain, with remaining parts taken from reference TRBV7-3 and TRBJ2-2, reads GAGVSQTPSNKVTEKGKYVELRCDPISGHTALYWYRQSLGQGPEFLIYFQGTGAADDSGLPNDRFFAVRPEGSVSTLKIQRTERGDSAVYLCASSSQGPETGELFFGEGSRLTVL.

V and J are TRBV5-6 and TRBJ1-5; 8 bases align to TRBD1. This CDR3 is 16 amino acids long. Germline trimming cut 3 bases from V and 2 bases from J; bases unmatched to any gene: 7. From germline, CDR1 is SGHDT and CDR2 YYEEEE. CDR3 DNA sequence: TGTGCCAGCAGCTCGCTAGGACAGGGAGGCAATCAGCCCCAGCATTTT. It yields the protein CASSSLGQGGNQPQHF.

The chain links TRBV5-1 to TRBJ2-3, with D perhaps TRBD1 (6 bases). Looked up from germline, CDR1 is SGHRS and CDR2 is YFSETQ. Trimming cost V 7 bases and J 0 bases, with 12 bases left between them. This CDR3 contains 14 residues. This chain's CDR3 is CASGAGDSTDTQYF. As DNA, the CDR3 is TGCGCCAGCGGGGCAGGGGACAGCACAGATACGCAGTATTTT. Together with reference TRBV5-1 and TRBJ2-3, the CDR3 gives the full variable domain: KAGVTQTPRYLIKTRGQQVTLSCSPISGHRSVSWYQQTPGQGLQFLFEYFSETQRNKGNFPGRFSGRQFSNSRSEMNVSTLELGDSALYLCASGAGDSTDTQYFGPGTRLTVL.

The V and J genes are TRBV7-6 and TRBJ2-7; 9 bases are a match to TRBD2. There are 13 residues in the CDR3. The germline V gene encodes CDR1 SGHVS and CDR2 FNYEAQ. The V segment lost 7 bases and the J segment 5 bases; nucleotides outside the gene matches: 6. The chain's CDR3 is CASMSGRTNEQYF. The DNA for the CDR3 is TGTGCCAGCATGAGCGGGAGGACAAACGAGCAGTACTTC.

DNA of the CDR3: TGTGCCAGCTTTTCCGGGGGGAACACCGGGGAGCTGTTTTTT. As protein: CASFSGGNTGELFF. The gene calls are TRBV11-1 and TRBJ2-2; possibly TRBD2 for D (6 bases). The CDR3 spans 14 residues. Trimming took off 8 bases at V and 1 base at J, with 11 bases between the two ends. In germline, CDR1 is SGHAT, CDR2 FQDESV (reference sequence).

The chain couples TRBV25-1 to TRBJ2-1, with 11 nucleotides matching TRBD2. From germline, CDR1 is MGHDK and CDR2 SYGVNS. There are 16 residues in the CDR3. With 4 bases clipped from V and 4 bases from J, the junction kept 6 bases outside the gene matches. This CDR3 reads CASSGTGTSGYNEQFF. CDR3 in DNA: TGTGCCAGCAGTGGAACCGGGACTAGCGGATACAATGAGCAGTTCTTC. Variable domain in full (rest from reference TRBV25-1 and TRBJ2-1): EADIYQTPRYLVIGTGKKITLECSQTMGHDKMYWYQQDPGMELHLIHYSYGVNSTEKGDLSSESTVSRIRTEHFPLTLESARPSHTSQYLCASSGTGTSGYNEQFFGPGTRLTVL.

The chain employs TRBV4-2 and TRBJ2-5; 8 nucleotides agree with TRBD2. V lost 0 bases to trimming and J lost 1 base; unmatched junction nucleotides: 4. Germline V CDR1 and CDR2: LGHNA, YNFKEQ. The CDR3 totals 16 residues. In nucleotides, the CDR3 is TGTGCCAGCAGCCAAGATCAACTAGCGGTCCAAGAGACCCAGTACTTC. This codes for CASSQDQLAVQETQYF.

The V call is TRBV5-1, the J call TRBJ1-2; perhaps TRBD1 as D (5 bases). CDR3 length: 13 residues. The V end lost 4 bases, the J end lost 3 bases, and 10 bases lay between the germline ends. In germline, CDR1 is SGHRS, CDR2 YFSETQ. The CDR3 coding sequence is TGCGCCAGCAGCGGGGCGGGGGACTATGGCTACACCTTC. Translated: CASSGAGDYGYTF. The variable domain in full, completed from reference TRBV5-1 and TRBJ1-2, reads KAGVTQTPRYLIKTRGQQVTLSCSPISGHRSVSWYQQTPGQGLQFLFEYFSETQRNKGNFPGRFSGRQFSNSRSEMNVSTLELGDSALYLCASSGAGDYGYTFGSGTRLTVV.

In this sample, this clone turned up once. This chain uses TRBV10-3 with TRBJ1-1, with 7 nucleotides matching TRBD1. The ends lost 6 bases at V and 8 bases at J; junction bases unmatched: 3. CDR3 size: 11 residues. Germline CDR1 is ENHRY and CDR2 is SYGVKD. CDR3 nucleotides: TGTGCCATCAGCGGGGGACAGGAAGCTTTCTTT. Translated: CAISGGQEAFF.

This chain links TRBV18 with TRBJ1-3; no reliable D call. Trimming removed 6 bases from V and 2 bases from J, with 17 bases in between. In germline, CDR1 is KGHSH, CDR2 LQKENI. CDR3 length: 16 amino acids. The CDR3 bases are TGTGCCAGCTCGCCTCGGGGAGGGAGAGCTGGAAACACCATATATTTT. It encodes CASSPRGGRAGNTIYF.

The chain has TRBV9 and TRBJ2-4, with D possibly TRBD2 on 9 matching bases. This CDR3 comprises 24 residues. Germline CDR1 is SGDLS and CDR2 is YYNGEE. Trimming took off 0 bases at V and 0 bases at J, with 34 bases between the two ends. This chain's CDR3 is CASSVEGQVSQPGSSGEAKNIQYF. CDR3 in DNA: TGTGCCAGCAGCGTAGAGGGACAGGTCTCCCAACCCGGGTCTAGCGGGGAAGCCAAAAACATTCAGTACTTC.